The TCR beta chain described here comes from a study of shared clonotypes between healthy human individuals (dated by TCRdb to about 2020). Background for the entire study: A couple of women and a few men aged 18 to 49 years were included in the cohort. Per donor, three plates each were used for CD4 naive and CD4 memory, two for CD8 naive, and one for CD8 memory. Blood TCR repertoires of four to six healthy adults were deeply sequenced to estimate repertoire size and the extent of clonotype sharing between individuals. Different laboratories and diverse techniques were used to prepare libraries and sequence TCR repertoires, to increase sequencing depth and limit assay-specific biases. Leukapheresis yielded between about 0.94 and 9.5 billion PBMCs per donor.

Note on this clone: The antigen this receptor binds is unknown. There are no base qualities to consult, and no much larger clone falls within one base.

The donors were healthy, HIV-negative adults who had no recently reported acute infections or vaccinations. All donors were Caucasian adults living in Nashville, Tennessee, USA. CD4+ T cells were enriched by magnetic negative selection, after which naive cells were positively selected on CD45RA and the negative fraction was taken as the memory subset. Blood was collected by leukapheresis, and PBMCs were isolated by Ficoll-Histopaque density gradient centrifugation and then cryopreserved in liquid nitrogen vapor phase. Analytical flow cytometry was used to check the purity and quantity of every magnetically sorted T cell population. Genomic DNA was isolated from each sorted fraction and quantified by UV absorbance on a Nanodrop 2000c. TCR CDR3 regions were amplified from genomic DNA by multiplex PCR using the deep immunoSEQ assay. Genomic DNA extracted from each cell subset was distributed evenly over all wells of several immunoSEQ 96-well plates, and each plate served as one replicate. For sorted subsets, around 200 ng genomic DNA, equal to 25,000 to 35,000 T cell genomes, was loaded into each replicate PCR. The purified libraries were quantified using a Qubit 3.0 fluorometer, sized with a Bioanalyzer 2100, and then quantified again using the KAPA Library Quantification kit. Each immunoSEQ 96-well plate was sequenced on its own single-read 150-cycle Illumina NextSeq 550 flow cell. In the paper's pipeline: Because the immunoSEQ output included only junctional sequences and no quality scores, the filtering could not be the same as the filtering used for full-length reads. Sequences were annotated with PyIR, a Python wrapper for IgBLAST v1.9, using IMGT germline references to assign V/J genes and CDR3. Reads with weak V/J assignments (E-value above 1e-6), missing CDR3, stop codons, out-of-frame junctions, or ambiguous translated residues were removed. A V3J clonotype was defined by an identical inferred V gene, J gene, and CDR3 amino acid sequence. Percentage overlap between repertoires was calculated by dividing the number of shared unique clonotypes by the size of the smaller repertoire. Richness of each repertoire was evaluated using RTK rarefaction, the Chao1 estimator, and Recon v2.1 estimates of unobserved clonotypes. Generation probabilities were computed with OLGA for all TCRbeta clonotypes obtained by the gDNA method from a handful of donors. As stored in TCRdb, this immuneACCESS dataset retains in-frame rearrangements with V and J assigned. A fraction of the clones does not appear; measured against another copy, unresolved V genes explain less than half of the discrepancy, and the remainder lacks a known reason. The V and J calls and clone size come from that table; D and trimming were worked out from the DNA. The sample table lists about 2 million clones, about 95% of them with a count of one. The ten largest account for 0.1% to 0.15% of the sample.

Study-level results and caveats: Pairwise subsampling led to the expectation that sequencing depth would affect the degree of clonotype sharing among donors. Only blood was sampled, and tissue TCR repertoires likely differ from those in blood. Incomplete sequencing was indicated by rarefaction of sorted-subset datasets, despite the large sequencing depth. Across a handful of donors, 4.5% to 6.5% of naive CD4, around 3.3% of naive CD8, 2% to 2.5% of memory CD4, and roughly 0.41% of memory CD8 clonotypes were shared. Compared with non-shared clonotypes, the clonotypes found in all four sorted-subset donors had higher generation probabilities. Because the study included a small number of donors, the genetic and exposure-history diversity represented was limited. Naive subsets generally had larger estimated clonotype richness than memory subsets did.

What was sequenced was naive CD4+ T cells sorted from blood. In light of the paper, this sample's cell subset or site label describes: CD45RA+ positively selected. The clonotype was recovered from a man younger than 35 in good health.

The DNA reads TGTGCCAGCACTACACTAGCGGGAGGGGACAATGAGCAGTTCTTC. This yields the protein CASTTLAGGDNEQFF. This receptor chain uses TRBV6-6 and TRBJ2-1, with 13 middle bases fitting TRBD2. Including the terminal cysteine and phenylalanine, the CDR3 comprises 15 residues. The retained sequence is limited to the CDR3, 45 bases, with the frame set at the first base. Germline trimming: 7 bases from V, 5 bases from J; junction bases outside gene matches: 5. The germline V gene (reference sequence) specifies MNHNY as CDR1 and SVGAGI as CDR2.